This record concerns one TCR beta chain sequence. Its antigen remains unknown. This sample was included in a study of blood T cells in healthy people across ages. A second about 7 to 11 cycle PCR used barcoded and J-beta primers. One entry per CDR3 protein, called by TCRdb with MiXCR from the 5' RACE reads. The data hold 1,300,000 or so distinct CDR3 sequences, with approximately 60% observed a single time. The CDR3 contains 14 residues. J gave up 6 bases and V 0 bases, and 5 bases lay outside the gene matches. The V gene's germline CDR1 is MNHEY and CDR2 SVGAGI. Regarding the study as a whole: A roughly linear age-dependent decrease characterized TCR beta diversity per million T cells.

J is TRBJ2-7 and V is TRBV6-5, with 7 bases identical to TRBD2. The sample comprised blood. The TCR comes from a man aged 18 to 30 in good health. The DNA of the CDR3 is TGTGCCAGCAGTTACTCCATAGGCGGGGGCGAGCAGTACTTC. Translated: CASSYSIGGGEQYF.